Following are 11 T cell receptor beta chains from one sample sequenced in a study of control samples from healthy donors and cancer patients. The data were produced by immunoSEQ multiplex PCR, yet TCRdb's version contains in-frame clones alone and is incomplete. The table has approximately 130,000 clones, about 86% seen once. Sequences were obtained from blood. The receptor source for this set is a young man in good health.

J is TRBJ2-7 and V is TRBV12-3 or TRBV12-4; tentatively, D is TRBD2 (7 bases). V was cut by 0 bases and J by 8 bases, with 11 bases left in between. CDR3 length: 13 amino acids. The CDR3 region has the DNA TGTGCCAGCAGTTTAGCGGAGGGGGGGAAGCAGTACTTC. It yields the protein CASSLAEGGKQYF.

This clone was counted a single time. J is TRBJ1-6 and V is TRBV30, with D perhaps matching TRBD1 (6 bases). The CDR3 runs 14 residues. Per germline, CDR1 GTSNPN and CDR2 SVGIG (reference sequence). V gave up 0 bases and J gave up 8 bases, with 11 bases separating them. CDR3: CAWSVGGGDSPLHF. CDR3 sequence (DNA): TGTGCCTGGAGTGTAGGAGGGGGAGATTCACCCCTCCACTTT.

The gene calls are TRBV2 and TRBJ2-7, with D unresolved. V gave up 4 bases and J gave up 9 bases, with 13 bases separating them. This CDR3 contains 12 residues. Germline values: CDR1 SNHLY, CDR2 FYNNEI. The DNA of the CDR3 is TGTGCCAGCAGTGTAGGGTTTGAAGGGCAGTACGTC. This encodes CASSVGFEGQYV.

This clone was counted many times. The chain joins TRBV7-2 to TRBJ1-1, with D maybe TRBD1 (6 bases). CDR1 is SGHTA, CDR2 FQGNSA, per germline. This CDR3 is 14 amino acids long. Trimming took 5 bases from V and 4 from J, leaving 14 bases between them. The CDR3 here is CASSPAGGTTEAFF. CDR3 DNA sequence: TGTGCCAGCAGCCCTGCGGGGGGCACCACTGAAGCTTTCTTT. The whole variable domain, filled in from reference TRBV7-2 and TRBJ1-1, reads GAGVSQSPSNKVTEKGKDVELRCDPISGHTALYWYRQSLGQGLEFLIYFQGNSAPDKSGLPSDRFSAERTGGSVSTLTIQRTQQEDSAVYLCASSPAGGTTEAFFGQGTRLTVV.

On this clone: This may be a read error, as it is one base from a much larger clone. This specimen includes other DNA sequences encoding the same CDR3. The chain couples TRBV19 to TRBJ1-1; maybe TRBD1 (6 bases). The length of the CDR3 is 13 residues. CDR1 and CDR2 from the germline V gene are LNHDA and SQIVND (reference sequence). V lost 6 bases, J lost 1 base, and 9 bases lay in between. CDR3 DNA: TGTGCCAGTAGCCTACAGGGGAACACTGAAGCTTTCTTT. Protein sequence: CASSLQGNTEAFF.

The V call is TRBV11-3, the J call TRBJ1-2; 9 bases line up with TRBD1. After removal of 5 bases from V and 3 bases from J, the junction contained 10 bases not matched to a gene. This CDR3 has 16 residues. Germline CDR1 is SGHNT and CDR2 is YENEEA. The CDR3 nucleotides are TGTGCCAGCAGCATTAGGGGGGACAGGGAAGACTATGGCTACACCTTC. This translates into CASSIRGDREDYGYTF. The variable domain in full, with the rest retrieved from reference TRBV11-3 and TRBJ1-2, is EAGVVQSPRYKIIEKKQPVAFWCNPISGHNTLYWYLQNLGQGPELLIRYENEEAVDDSQLPKDRFSAERLKGVDSTLKIQPAELGDSAVYLCASSIRGDREDYGYTFGSGTRLTVV.

The table lists this clone with a few counts. The chain joins TRBV3-1 (or the pseudogene TRBV3-2) to TRBJ2-7, with D perhaps TRBD1 (6 bases). The CDR3 is 13 residues long. CDR1 is LGHDT, CDR2 YNNKEL, per germline (reference sequence). V was cut by 1 base and J by 6 bases, with 10 bases left in between. This chain's CDR3 is CASSQVTGPEQYF. The CDR3, as DNA: TGTGCCAGCAGCCAAGTGACAGGACCCGAGCAGTACTTC.

This rearrangement joins TRBV2 to TRBJ1-5; the D is unclear. V lost 7 bases and J lost 3, with 10 bases in between. The germline V gene has CDR1 SNHLY and CDR2 FYNNEI. This CDR3 region has 13 residues. The CDR3 loop reads CASTDEYNQPQHF. Written as DNA, the CDR3 is TGTGCCAGCACTGACGAATACAATCAGCCCCAGCATTTT. The whole variable domain, remainder taken from reference TRBV2 and TRBJ1-5, is EPEVTQTPSHQVTQMGQEVILRCVPISNHLYFYWYRQILGQKVEFLVSFYNNEISEKSEIFDDQFSVERPDGSNFTLKIRSTKLEDSAMYFCASTDEYNQPQHFGDGTRLSIL.

This clone was seen just once. The V gene is TRBV5-1, the J gene TRBJ2-4; no reliable D call. Trimming shortened V by 0 bases and J by 0 bases, and 1 base separated the two germline ends. Germline values: CDR1 SGHRS, CDR2 YFSETQ. This CDR3 contains 13 residues. The CDR3, as DNA: TGCGCCAGCAGCTTGGGAGCCAAAAACATTCAGTACTTC. Amino acid sequence: CASSLGAKNIQYF.

The V call is TRBV7-3, the J call TRBJ2-5; either TRBD1 or TRBD2 may supply D (5 bases each). The V end was cut by 4 bases, the J end by 8 bases, with 14 bases between. This CDR3 is built from 13 residues. Germline CDR1 reads SGHTA; CDR2 reads FQGTGA. This chain's CDR3 is CASSSREQGTQYF. CDR3 sequence (DNA): TGTGCCAGCAGCTCCAGGGAGCAAGGCACCCAGTACTTC.

This clone showed up just once. The V call is TRBV6-4, the J call TRBJ2-3, with D tentatively TRBD1 (5 bases). The germline V gene has CDR1 MRHNA and CDR2 SNTAGT. The V gene lost 1 base and the J gene lost 0 bases, with 11 bases spanning the gap. The CDR3 is 16 residues long. Written as DNA, the CDR3 is TGTGCCAGCAGTGACTACCCGACAGATAGCACAGATACGCAGTATTTT. Its protein is CASSDYPTDSTDTQYF.